Following are 12 T cell receptor beta chains from one sample sequenced in a study of blood T cell repertoires in COVID-19. The table came from immunoSEQ multiplex PCR; TCRdb's copy has only in-frame clones and leaves some out. The sample yields under 300,000 clones, less than 90% seen once. Material for sequencing was peripheral blood. The receptors originated from a woman between 70 and 85 years old with COVID-19, enrolled during active disease.

The chain uses TRBV7-2 and TRBJ1-2, with 7 nucleotides matching TRBD1. The CDR3 contains 14 residues. CDR1 and CDR2 (germline): SGHTA, FQGNSA. Trimming cost V 4 bases and J 4 bases; bases outside gene matches: 6. This CDR3 reads CASSYRTGSYGYTF. DNA for the CDR3: TGTGCCAGCAGCTACAGGACAGGATCCTATGGCTACACCTTC.

This clone appeared once. The V gene is TRBV30, the J gene TRBJ1-3, with a tentative D call TRBD1 (5 bases). Deletions cut 0 bases from V and 8 bases from J, with 17 bases between. Germline loops: CDR1 GTSNPN, CDR2 SVGIG (reference sequence). The CDR3 runs 15 residues. The CDR3 DNA reads as TGTGCCTGGAGTGTAGCAGGGTGGGGATCGGACACCATATATTTT. The encoded protein is CAWSVAGWGSDTIYF.

The gene calls are TRBV27 and TRBJ1-5; D not resolved. CDR1 and CDR2 from the germline V gene are MNHEY and SMNVEV (reference sequence). Trimming cost V 2 bases and J 7 bases, with 9 bases left between them. The CDR3 covers 13 residues. CDR3 in amino acids: CASSLEVRQPQHF. As DNA, the CDR3 is TGTGCCAGCAGTTTAGAAGTCAGGCAGCCCCAGCATTTT.

J is TRBJ1-4 and V is TRBV25-1; 8 nucleotides align to TRBD1. V was clipped by 1 base and J by 10 bases; unmatched bases: 8. The CDR3 has 15 amino acids. Germline V CDR1 and CDR2: MGHDK, SYGVNS. DNA for the CDR3: TGTGCCAGCAGTGAATTGGGGACAGGTGTGCCAAAACTGTTTTTT. Protein sequence: CASSELGTGVPKLFF.

The V call is TRBV5-6, the J call TRBJ1-6; 10 nucleotides match TRBD1. The V gene end was trimmed by 0 bases and the J gene end by 9 bases; junction bases not matched to a gene: 9. CDR1 SGHDT and CDR2 YYEEEE come from the germline V gene. The CDR3 is 17 amino acids. The CDR3 spells CASSLGPRQGASSPLHF. The CDR3 DNA follows: TGTGCCAGCAGCTTGGGTCCTCGACAGGGGGCCTCTTCACCCCTCCACTTT. The variable domain in full, completed from reference TRBV5-6 and TRBJ1-6, reads DAGVTQSPTHLIKTRGQQVTLRCSPKSGHDTVSWYQQALGQGPQFIFQYYEEEERQRGNFPDRFSGHQFPNYSSELNVNALLLGDSALYLCASSLGPRQGASSPLHFGNGTRLTVT.

The sample holds one count of this clone. The chain uses TRBV5-6 and TRBJ2-7; no clear D. V lost 1 base, J lost 3 bases, and 11 bases lay in between. This CDR3 is built from 14 residues. Germline V gene lookup returns CDR1 SGHDT and CDR2 YYEEEE. CDR3 amino acids: CASSLLLRYYEQYF. Here the CDR3 DNA reads TGTGCCAGCAGCTTGCTCCTCCGCTACTACGAGCAGTACTTC. The whole variable domain, filled in from reference TRBV5-6 and TRBJ2-7, reads DAGVTQSPTHLIKTRGQQVTLRCSPKSGHDTVSWYQQALGQGPQFIFQYYEEEERQRGNFPDRFSGHQFPNYSSELNVNALLLGDSALYLCASSLLLRYYEQYFGPGTRLTVT.

The chain is built from TRBV12-3 or TRBV12-4 and TRBJ2-7; maybe TRBD1 (6 bases). V shed 3 bases and J shed 0 bases, with 6 bases lying between them. There are 13 residues in the CDR3. Written as DNA, the CDR3 is TGTGCCAGCAGTTTGGACAGCTCCTACGAGCAGTACTTC. Encoded protein: CASSLDSSYEQYF.

The chain combines TRBV6-1 with TRBJ2-3; no reliable D call. The CDR3 has 14 residues. V lost 1 base and J 2 bases, leaving 7 bases between the germline ends. CDR1 is MNHNS, CDR2 SASEGT, per germline. The CDR3 sequence is CASSEDYLTDTQYF. CDR3 nucleotides: TGTGCCAGCAGTGAAGACTACCTCACAGATACGCAGTATTTT.

This clone was seen just once. The chain couples TRBV5-8 to TRBJ2-3; maybe TRBD2 (5 bases). CDR1 and CDR2 (germline): SGHTS, YDEGEE. V dropped 4 bases and J dropped 6 bases, with 21 bases sitting between them. The CDR3 loop spans 16 amino acids. The CDR3 region has the DNA TGTGCCAGCAGCACGGAGCGTAGGGAAACGGGGGATACGCAGTATTTT. It is translated as CASSTERRETGDTQYF.

The chain links TRBV29-1 to TRBJ1-1, with D tentatively TRBD1 (5 bases). Trimming took 4 bases from V and 4 from J, leaving 10 bases between them. This CDR3 is built from 12 residues. Germline CDR1 SQVTM, CDR2 ANQGSEA. CDR3 sequence: CSVGRDSTEAFF. The CDR3 DNA reads as TGCAGCGTTGGGAGAGACAGCACTGAAGCTTTCTTT.

This clone has more than one count but fewer than ten. This chain joins TRBV5-1 and TRBJ2-2; 8 bases align to TRBD1. Per germline, CDR1 SGHRS and CDR2 YFSETQ. V dropped 5 bases and J dropped 5; count of bases not matched to a gene: 8. The CDR3 is 15 residues long. In nucleotides, the CDR3 is TGCGCCAGCAGTTCGGACAGGGTTCGAACCGGGGAGCTGTTTTTT. Amino acid sequence: CASSSDRVRTGELFF.

This clone was seen once. V and J are TRBV11-2 and TRBJ2-1, with TRBD1 matching over 7 bases. CDR3 length: 12 residues. After removal of 3 bases from V and 10 bases from J, the junction contained 3 bases not matched to a gene. Germline CDR1 reads SGHAT; CDR2 reads FQNNGV. Written as DNA, the CDR3 is TGTGCCAGCAGCTTGACAGGGAAAGAGCAGTTCTTC. Protein: CASSLTGKEQFF. Together with reference TRBV11-2 and TRBJ2-1, the CDR3 gives the full variable domain: EAGVAQSPRYKIIEKRQSVAFWCNPISGHATLYWYQQILGQGPKLLIQFQNNGVVDDSQLPKDRFSAERLKGVDSTLKIQPAKLEDSAVYLCASSLTGKEQFFGPGTRLTVL.